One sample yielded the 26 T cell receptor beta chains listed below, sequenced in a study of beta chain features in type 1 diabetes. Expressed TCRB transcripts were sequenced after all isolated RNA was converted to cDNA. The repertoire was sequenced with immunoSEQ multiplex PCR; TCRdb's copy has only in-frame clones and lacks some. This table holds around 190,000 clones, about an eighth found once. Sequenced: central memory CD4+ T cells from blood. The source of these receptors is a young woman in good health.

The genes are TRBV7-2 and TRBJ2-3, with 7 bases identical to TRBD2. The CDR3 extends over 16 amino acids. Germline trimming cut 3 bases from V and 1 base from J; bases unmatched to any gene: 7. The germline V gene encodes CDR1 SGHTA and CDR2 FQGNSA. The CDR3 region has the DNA TGTGCCAGCAGCTTGGAGTCAGGGAGGGGCACAGATACGCAGTATTTT. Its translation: CASSLESGRGTDTQYF.

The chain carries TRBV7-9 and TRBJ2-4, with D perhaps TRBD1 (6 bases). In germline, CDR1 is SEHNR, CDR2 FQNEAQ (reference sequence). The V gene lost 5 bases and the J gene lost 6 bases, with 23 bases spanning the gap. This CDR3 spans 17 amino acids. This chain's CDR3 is CASSLLQGSLNLNIQYF. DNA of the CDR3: TGTGCCAGCAGCCTACTACAGGGATCGCTTAACTTAAACATTCAGTACTTC.

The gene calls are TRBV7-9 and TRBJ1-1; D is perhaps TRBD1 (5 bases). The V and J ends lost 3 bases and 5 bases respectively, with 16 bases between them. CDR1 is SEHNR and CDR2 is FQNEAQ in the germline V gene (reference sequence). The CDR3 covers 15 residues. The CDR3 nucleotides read TGTGCCAGCAGCTTGGCAGGGTCTTTCGAGACTGAAGCTTTCTTT. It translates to CASSLAGSFETEAFF.

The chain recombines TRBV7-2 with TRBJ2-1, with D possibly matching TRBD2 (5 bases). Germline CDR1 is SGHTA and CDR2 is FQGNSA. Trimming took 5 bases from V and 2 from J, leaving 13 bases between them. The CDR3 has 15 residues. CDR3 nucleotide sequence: TGTGCCAGCAGCCCATGGACTGCTACCTACAATGAGCAGTTCTTC. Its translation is CASSPWTATYNEQFF.

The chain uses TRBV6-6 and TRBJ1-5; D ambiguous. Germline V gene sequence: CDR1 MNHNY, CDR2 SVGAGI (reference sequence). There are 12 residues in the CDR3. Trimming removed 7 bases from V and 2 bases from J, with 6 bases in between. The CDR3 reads CASNERNQPQHF. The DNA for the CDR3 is TGTGCCAGCAACGAGCGCAATCAGCCCCAGCATTTT.

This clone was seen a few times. The CDR3 sequence: CASSLFWVSSGRWEETQYF. The DNA for the CDR3 is TGTGCCAGCAGTTTATTCTGGGTTTCGAGCGGGAGATGGGAAGAGACCCAGTACTTC. The gene calls are TRBV27 and TRBJ2-5; the match to TRBD2 covers 8 bases. J gave up 3 bases and V 1 base, and 16 bases lay outside the gene matches. The CDR3 spans 19 residues. CDR1 and CDR2 from the germline V gene are MNHEY and SMNVEV (reference sequence).

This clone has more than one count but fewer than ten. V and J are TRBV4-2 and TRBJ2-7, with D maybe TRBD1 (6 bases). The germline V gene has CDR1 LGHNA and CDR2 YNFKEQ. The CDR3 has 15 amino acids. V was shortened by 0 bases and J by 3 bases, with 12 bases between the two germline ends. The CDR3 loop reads CASSQDGGQIYEQYF. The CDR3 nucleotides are TGTGCCAGCAGCCAAGATGGAGGACAGATCTACGAGCAGTACTTC.

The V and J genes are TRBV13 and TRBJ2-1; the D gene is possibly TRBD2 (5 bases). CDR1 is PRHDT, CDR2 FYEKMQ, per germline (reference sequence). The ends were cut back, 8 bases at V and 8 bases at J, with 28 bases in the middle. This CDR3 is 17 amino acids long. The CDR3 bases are TGTGCCAGCCTAAACGGACTTTCTAACGCCGGAAGCGATGAGCAGTTCTTC. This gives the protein CASLNGLSNAGSDEQFF.

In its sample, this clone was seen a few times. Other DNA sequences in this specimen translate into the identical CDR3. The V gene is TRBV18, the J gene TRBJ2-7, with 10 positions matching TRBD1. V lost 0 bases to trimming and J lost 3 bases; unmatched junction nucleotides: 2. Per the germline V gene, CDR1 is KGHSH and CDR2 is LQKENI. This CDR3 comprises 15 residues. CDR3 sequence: CASSPPGQGLYEQYF. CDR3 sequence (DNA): TGTGCCAGCTCACCACCGGGACAGGGGCTCTACGAGCAGTACTTC.

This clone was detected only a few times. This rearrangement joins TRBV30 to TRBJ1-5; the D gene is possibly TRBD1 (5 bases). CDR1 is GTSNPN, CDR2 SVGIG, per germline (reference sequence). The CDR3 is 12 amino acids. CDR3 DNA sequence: TGTGCTTATGGCGGGGGGGATCAGCCCCAGCATTTT. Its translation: CAYGGGDQPQHF.

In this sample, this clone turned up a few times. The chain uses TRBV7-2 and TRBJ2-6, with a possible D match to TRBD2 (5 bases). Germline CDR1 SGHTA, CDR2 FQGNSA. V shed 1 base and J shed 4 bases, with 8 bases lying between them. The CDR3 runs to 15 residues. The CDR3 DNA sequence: TGTGCCAGCAGCTTAGGTTGGAGGGGGGCCAACGTCCTGACTTTC. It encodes CASSLGWRGANVLTF.

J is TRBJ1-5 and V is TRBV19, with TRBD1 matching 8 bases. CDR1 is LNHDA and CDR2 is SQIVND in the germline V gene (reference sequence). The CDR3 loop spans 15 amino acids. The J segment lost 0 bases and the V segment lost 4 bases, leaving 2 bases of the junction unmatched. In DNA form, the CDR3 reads TGTGCCAGTAGTAAACAGGGGGATAGCAATCAGCCCCAGCATTTT. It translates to CASSKQGDSNQPQHF.

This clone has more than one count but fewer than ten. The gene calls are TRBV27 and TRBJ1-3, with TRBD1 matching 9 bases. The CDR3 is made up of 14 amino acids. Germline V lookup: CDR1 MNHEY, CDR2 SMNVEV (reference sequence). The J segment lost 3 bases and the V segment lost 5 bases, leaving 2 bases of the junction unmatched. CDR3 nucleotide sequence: TGTGCCAGCAGTGTGACAGGGGGTGGAAACACCATATATTTT. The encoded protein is CASSVTGGGNTIYF.

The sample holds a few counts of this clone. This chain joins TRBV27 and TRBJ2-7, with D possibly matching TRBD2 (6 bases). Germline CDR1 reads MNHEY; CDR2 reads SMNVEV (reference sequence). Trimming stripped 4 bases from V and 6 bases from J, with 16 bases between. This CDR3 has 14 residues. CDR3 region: CASSSASSGSEQYF. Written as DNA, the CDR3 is TGTGCCAGCAGTTCTGCTAGTAGCGGCTCCGAGCAGTACTTC.

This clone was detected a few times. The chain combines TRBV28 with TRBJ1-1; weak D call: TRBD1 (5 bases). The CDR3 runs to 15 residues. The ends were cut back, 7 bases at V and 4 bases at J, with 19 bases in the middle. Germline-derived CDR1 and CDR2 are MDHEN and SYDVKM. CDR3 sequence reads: CASTSGGGDGTEAFF. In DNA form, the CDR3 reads TGTGCCAGCACATCCGGGGGAGGGGATGGCACTGAAGCTTTCTTT.

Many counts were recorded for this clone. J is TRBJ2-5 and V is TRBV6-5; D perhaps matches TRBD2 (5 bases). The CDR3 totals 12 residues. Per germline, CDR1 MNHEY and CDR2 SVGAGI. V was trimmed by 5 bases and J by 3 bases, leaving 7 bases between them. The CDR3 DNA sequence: TGTGCCAGCAGTACGAGGGAAGAGACCCAGTACTTC. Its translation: CASSTREETQYF.

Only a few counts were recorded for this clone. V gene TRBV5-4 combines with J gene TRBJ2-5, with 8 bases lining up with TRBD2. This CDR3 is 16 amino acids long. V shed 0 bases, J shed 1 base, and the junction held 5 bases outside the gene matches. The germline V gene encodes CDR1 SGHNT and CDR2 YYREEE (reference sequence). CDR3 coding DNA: TGTGCCAGCAGCTTGGTTAGCGGGGCGATCCAAGAGACCCAGTACTTC. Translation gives CASSLVSGAIQETQYF.

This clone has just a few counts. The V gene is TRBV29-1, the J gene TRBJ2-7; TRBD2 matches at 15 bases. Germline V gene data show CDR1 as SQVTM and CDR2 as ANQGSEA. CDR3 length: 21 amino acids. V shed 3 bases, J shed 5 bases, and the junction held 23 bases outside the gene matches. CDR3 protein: CSVEKWGGTSGRSARSDEQYF. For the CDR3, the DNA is TGCAGCGTTGAGAAGTGGGGAGGGACTAGCGGGAGGAGTGCTCGGTCGGACGAGCAGTACTTC.

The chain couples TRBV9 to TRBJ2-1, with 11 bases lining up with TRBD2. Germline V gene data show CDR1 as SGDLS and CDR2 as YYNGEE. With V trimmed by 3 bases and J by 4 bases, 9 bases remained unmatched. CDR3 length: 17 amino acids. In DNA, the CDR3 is TGTGCCAGCAGCGCCCTAGGACTAGCGGGTAAATACAATGAGCAGTTCTTC. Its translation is CASSALGLAGKYNEQFF.

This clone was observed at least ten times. The CDR3 coding sequence is TGCGCCAGCAGTCCCGGGGTCTACGAGCAGTACTTC. The encoded protein is CASSPGVYEQYF. The chain couples TRBV23-1 to TRBJ2-7; D may be TRBD2 (5 bases). TRBV23-1 is recorded as an ORF, its role being uncertain. The V end lost 4 bases, the J end lost 3 bases, and 7 bases lay between the germline ends. This CDR3 comprises 12 residues.

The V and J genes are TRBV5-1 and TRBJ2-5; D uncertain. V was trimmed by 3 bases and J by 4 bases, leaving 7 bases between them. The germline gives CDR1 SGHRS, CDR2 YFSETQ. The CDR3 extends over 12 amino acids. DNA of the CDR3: TGCGCCAGCAGCTCCGGCGGAGAGACCCAGTACTTC. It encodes CASSSGGETQYF.

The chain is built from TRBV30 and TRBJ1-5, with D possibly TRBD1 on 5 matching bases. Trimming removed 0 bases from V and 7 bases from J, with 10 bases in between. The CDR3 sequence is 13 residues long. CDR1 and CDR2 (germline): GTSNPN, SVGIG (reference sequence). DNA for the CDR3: TGTGCCTGGAGTGTGTCAGGGTACCAGCCCCAGCATTTT. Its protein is CAWSVSGYQPQHF.

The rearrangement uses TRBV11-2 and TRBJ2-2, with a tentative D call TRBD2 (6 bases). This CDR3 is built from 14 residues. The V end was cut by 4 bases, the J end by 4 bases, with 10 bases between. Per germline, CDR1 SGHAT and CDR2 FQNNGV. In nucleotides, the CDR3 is TGTGCCAGCAGCTACAATAGCGGCACCGGGGAGCTGTTTTTT. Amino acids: CASSYNSGTGELFF.

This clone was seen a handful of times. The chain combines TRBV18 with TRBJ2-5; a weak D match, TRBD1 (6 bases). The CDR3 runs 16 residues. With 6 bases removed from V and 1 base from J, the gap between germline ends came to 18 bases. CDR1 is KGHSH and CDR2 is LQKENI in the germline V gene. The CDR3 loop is CASSPTPAGAQETQYF. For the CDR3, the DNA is TGTGCCAGCTCCCCTACGCCCGCAGGGGCCCAAGAGACCCAGTACTTC.

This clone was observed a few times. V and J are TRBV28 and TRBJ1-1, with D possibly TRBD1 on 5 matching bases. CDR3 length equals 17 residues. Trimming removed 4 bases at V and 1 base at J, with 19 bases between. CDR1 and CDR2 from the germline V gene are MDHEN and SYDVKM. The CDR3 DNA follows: TGTGCCAGCAGTTCGCTAGAGGGACTCTCGAAGAACACTGAAGCTTTCTTT. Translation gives CASSSLEGLSKNTEAFF.

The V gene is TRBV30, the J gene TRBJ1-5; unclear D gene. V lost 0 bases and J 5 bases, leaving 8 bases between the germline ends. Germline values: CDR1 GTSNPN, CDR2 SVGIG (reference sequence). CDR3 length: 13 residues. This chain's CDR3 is CAWSVQSHQPQHF. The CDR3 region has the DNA TGTGCCTGGAGTGTACAGAGCCATCAGCCCCAGCATTTT.